Following are 15 T cell receptor beta chains from one sample sequenced in a study of post-analysis software for immune sequencing data. Study-level findings and limits: There were about 5 TRBV segments more frequent in patients than controls, and TRBV5-6, TRBV5-1 and TRBV20-1 were among them.

Their antigens are not known. TCR beta cDNA libraries had unique molecular identifiers. TCRdb re-called the PCR reads through MiXCR, storing one row per CDR3 protein. Here the sample spans around 180,000 distinct CDR3 sequences, approximately 28% being singletons. The sample taken for sequencing was blood. The receptors shown here come from a girl aged 10-17 years with multiple sclerosis.

This rearrangement joins TRBV20-1 to TRBJ2-1, with 9 bases identical to TRBD2. The junction had 11 bases not matched to a gene; V was cut back by 1 base and J by 7 bases. The CDR3 sequence is 16 residues long. Germline lookup yields CDR1 DFQATT and CDR2 SNEGSKA (reference sequence). CDR3 sequence: CSARGYGGRAGNEQFF. CDR3 nucleotide sequence: TGCAGTGCTAGAGGTTATGGCGGGAGGGCGGGGAATGAGCAGTTCTTC.

The rearrangement joins TRBV7-6 to TRBJ2-1; TRBD1 is a possible D gene (6 bases). The closer fit of TRBJ2-7 to the DNA end suggests the J call may be wrong. The CDR3 is 17 residues long. The germline CDR1 and CDR2 sequences are SGHVS and FNYEAQ. CDR3 protein: CASSLLRQDMRGNEQYF. The CDR3 DNA follows: TGTGCCAGCAGCTTGCTTCGACAGGATATGAGAGGAAATGAGCAGTACTTC.

This clonotype was counted only a few times. This chain links TRBV5-1 with TRBJ2-2, with D perhaps TRBD1 or TRBD2 (6 bases each). CDR3 size: 18 residues. V lost 4 bases and J lost 0, with 19 bases in between. From germline, CDR1 is SGHRS and CDR2 YFSETQ. Written as DNA, the CDR3 is TGCGCCAGCAGCGGAACCCAGGGGACTCCCTCGAACACCGGGGAGCTGTTTTTT. Its protein product is CASSGTQGTPSNTGELFF.

This sequence joins TRBV5-1 and TRBJ2-6; D uncertain. V was cut by 0 bases and J by 3 bases, with 7 bases left in between. There are 15 residues in the CDR3. Germline values: CDR1 SGHRS, CDR2 YFSETQ. The CDR3 nucleotides read TGCGCCAGCAGCTTGGGGCCTGGTGGGGCCAACGTCCTGACTTTC. This gives the protein CASSLGPGGANVLTF. Variable domain in full (rest from reference TRBV5-1 and TRBJ2-6): KAGVTQTPRYLIKTRGQQVTLSCSPISGHRSVSWYQQTPGQGLQFLFEYFSETQRNKGNFPGRFSGRQFSNSRSEMNVSTLELGDSALYLCASSLGPGGANVLTFGAGSRLTVL.

This CDR3 reads CASSPRERTNYGYTF. The CDR3 nucleotides read TGCGCCAGCAGCCCGAGAGAGCGAACTAACTATGGCTACACCTTC. The chain joins TRBV5-1 to TRBJ1-2; D uncertain. CDR3 length: 15 amino acids. Trimming took off 4 bases at V and 0 bases at J, with 13 bases between the two ends. CDR1 and CDR2 (germline): SGHRS, YFSETQ.

Remarks on this clonotype: Given a much more abundant clone one base away, this may be a read error. V and J are TRBV11-2 and TRBJ2-1; perhaps D is TRBD1 or TRBD2 (5 bases each). This CDR3 has 15 amino acids. Germline values: CDR1 SGHAT, CDR2 FQNNGV. Trimming removed 5 bases from V and 2 bases from J, with 13 bases in between. CDR3 in amino acids: CASSAGTITYNEQFF. CDR3 DNA sequence: TGTGCCAGCAGCGCCGGGACCATAACCTACAATGAGCAGTTCTTC.

The chain carries TRBV5-6 and TRBJ2-7; perhaps D is TRBD1 or TRBD2 (5 bases each). CDR3 length: 15 amino acids. The V and J ends lost 2 bases and 5 bases respectively, with 17 bases between them. Germline CDR1 reads SGHDT; CDR2 reads YYEEEE. The chain's CDR3 is CASSFLGRESNEQYF. The CDR3 DNA is TGTGCCAGCAGCTTCCTGGGCAGGGAGTCGAACGAGCAGTACTTC.

This clonotype was detected only a few times. The gene calls are TRBV10-3 and TRBJ2-7; TRBD1 aligns across 8 bases. CDR1 is ENHRY, CDR2 SYGVKD, per germline. The CDR3 is 13 amino acids. V lost 7 bases and J lost 3; bases outside the gene matches: 5. CDR3 amino acids: CAIKTGDFYEQYF. CDR3 nucleotide sequence: TGTGCCATCAAGACAGGGGACTTCTACGAGCAGTACTTC.

The chain has TRBV30 and TRBJ2-1; TRBD1 might be the D (6 bases). The V end was cut by 1 base, the J end by 4 bases, with 8 bases between. Germline-derived CDR1 and CDR2 are GTSNPN and SVGIG (reference sequence). The CDR3 extends over 13 amino acids. This CDR3 is CAWSGTEYNEQFF. The CDR3 nucleotides are TGTGCCTGGAGTGGGACAGAATACAATGAGCAGTTCTTC.

This clonotype was observed many times. The V call is TRBV4-1, the J call TRBJ2-5; perhaps TRBD1 as D (6 bases). The J call may be incorrect, as the DNA end agrees better with TRBJ2-7. This CDR3 has 15 amino acids. Germline V gives CDR1 MGHRA, CDR2 YSYEKL. The CDR3 spells CASSQVGQGRHEQYF. Here the CDR3 DNA reads TGCGCCAGCAGCCAAGTGGGGCAGGGGCGACACGAGCAGTACTTC.

In this sample, this clonotype turned up a few times. The V gene is TRBV12-3 or TRBV12-4, the J gene TRBJ2-3; no firm D call. V lost 6 bases and J lost 0, with 13 bases in between. The CDR3 is 15 residues long. CDR3 loop: CASSPGLLSTDTQYF. The CDR3 bases are TGTGCCAGCAGCCCCGGGTTACTTAGCACAGATACGCAGTATTTT.

The chain joins TRBV5-1 to TRBJ1-5, with D possibly matching TRBD1 (5 bases). CDR3 length equals 14 residues. Trimming shortened V by 2 bases and J by 6 bases, and 12 bases separated the two germline ends. Germline lookup yields CDR1 SGHRS and CDR2 YFSETQ. The CDR3 sequence is CASSLGVGGQPQHF. The CDR3, as DNA: TGCGCCAGCAGCTTAGGGGTGGGCGGTCAGCCCCAGCATTTT.

There are a few counts of this clonotype. V is TRBV7-9 and J is TRBJ2-7; D unclear. Per the germline V gene, CDR1 is SEHNR and CDR2 is FQNEAQ (reference sequence). This CDR3 is 14 amino acids long. V was clipped by 4 bases and J by 0 bases, with 10 bases between them. As DNA, the CDR3 is TGTGCCAGCAGCTCAACCCGGACCTCCTACGAGCAGTACTTC. Encoded protein: CASSSTRTSYEQYF. Combining the CDR3 with reference TRBV7-9 and TRBJ2-7 gives the whole variable domain DTGVSQNPRHKITKRGQNVTFRCDPISEHNRLYWYRQTLGQGPEFLTYFQNEAQLEKSRLLSDRFSAERPKGSFSTLEIQRTEQGDSAMYLCASSSTRTSYEQYFGPGTRLTVT.

This clonotype occurred many times. This sequence joins TRBV6-6 and TRBJ2-7; 11 nucleotides line up with TRBD2. Looked up from germline, CDR1 is MNHNY and CDR2 is SVGAGI (reference sequence). This CDR3 spans 15 amino acids. J was trimmed by 12 bases and V by 4 bases; bases with no gene match: 14. This chain's CDR3 is CASSFTGTSGPSLYF. The CDR3 DNA reads as TGTGCCAGCAGTTTCACCGGGACTAGCGGACCCTCCTTGTACTTC.

This clonotype has only a few counts. The gene calls are TRBV9 and TRBJ1-1; the D gene is possibly TRBD1 (6 bases). CDR3 length equals 16 residues. V dropped 3 bases and J dropped 0 bases, with 15 bases sitting between them. CDR1 is SGDLS and CDR2 is YYNGEE in the germline V gene. The DNA for the CDR3 is TGTGCCAGCAGCGAACCGGGACAAACTATGAACACTGAAGCTTTCTTT. It is translated as CASSEPGQTMNTEAFF.